This T cell receptor beta chain comes out of a study of tumor-infiltrating lymphocytes in localized non-small cell lung cancer. Germline V gene lookup returns CDR1 SGHRS and CDR2 YFSETQ. Trimming took 0 bases from V and 4 from J, leaving 10 bases between them. CDR3 size: 15 residues. Some clones are missing from TCRdb's copy, which holds only in-frame ones; the method was immunoSEQ multiplex PCR. This sample has roughly 10,000 clones; 80% to 90% occur once, and the top ten carry 7% to 10%. The chain links TRBV5-1 to TRBJ2-2; D is ambiguous. The TCR originated in a human donor with non-small cell lung cancer. Sequencing used uninvolved lung tissue not adjacent to the tumor. As DNA, the CDR3 is TGCGCCAGCAGCTTGGGATCCGGCAGCACCGGGGAGCTGTTTTTT. Its translation: CASSLGSGSTGELFF.